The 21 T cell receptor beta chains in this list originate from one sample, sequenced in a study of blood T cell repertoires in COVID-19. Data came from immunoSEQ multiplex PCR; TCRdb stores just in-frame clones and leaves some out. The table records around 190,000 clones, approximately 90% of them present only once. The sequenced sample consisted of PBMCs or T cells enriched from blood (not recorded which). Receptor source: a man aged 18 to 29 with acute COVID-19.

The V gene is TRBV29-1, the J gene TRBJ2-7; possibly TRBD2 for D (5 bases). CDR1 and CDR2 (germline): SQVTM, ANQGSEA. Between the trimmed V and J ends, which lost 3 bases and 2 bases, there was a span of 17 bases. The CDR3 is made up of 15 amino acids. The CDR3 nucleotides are TGCAGCGTTGATCTTTCGGGGAGTTCTCCCTACGAGCAGTACTTC. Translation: CSVDLSGSSPYEQYF.

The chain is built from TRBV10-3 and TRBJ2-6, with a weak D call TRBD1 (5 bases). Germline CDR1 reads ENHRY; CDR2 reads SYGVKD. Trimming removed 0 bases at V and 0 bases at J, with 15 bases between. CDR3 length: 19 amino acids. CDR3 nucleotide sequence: TGTGCCATCAGTGAGTCGCTCGACAGCCTTTTCTCTGGGGCCAACGTCCTGACTTTC. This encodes CAISESLDSLFSGANVLTF.

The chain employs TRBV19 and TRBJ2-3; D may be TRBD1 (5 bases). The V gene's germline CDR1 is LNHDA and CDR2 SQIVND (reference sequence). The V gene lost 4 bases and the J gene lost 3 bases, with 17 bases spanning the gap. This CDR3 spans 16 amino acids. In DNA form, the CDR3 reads TGTGCCAGTAGTACTTTGCTCCAGGGTGAGACAGATACGCAGTATTTT. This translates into CASSTLLQGETDTQYF.

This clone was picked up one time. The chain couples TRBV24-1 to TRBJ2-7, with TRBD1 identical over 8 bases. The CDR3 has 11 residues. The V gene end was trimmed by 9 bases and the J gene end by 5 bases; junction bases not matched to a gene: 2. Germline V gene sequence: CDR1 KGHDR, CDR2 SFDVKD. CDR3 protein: CATGQGDEQYF. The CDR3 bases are TGTGCCACCGGACAGGGTGACGAGCAGTACTTC.

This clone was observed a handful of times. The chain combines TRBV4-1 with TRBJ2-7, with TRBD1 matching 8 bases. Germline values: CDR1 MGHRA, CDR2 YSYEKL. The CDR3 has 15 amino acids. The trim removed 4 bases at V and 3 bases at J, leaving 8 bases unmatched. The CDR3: CASSLGGQGGYEQYF. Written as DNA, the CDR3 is TGCGCCAGCAGCCTAGGTGGACAGGGAGGCTACGAGCAGTACTTC.

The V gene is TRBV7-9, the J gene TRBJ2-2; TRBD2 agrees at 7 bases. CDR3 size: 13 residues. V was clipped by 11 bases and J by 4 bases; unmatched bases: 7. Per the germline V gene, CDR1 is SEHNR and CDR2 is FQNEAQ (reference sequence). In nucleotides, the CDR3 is TGTGCCGGGGAGGGCCCAAGCACCGGGGAGCTGTTTTTT. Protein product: CAGEGPSTGELFF.

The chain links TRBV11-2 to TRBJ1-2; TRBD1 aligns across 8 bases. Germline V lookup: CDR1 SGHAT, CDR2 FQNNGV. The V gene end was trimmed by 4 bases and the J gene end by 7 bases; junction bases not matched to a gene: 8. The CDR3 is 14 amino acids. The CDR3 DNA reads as TGTGCCAGCAGCTCCATTGGACAGGGTGTTGGCTACACCTTC. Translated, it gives CASSSIGQGVGYTF. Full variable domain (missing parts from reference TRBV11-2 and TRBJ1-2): EAGVAQSPRYKIIEKRQSVAFWCNPISGHATLYWYQQILGQGPKLLIQFQNNGVVDDSQLPKDRFSAERLKGVDSTLKIQPAKLEDSAVYLCASSSIGQGVGYTFGSGTRLTVV.

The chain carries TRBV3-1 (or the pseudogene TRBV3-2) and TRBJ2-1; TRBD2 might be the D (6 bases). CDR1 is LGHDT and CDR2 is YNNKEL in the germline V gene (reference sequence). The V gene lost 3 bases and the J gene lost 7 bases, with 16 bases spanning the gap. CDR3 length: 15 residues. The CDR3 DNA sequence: TGTGCCAGCAGCCATCGTCGACTAGGAATGAATGAGCAGTTCTTC. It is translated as CASSHRRLGMNEQFF.

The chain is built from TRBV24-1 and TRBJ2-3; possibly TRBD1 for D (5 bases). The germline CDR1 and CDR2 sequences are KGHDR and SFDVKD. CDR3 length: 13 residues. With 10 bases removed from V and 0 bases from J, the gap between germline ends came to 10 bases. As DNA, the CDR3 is TGTGCCACTAGACAGACGAGCACAGATACGCAGTATTTT. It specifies CATRQTSTDTQYF.

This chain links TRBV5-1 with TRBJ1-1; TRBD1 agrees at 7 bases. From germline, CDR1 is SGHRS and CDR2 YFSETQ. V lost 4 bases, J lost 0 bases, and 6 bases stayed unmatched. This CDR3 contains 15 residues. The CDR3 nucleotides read TGCGCCAGCAGCCAAGTAGACAGGGTGAACACTGAAGCTTTCTTT. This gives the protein CASSQVDRVNTEAFF.

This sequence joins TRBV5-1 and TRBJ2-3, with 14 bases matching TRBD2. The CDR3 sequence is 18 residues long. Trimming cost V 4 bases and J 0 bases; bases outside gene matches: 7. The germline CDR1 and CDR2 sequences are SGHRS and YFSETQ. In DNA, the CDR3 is TGCGCCAGCAGCACAGGGACTAGCGGGAGTAGGAGCACAGATACGCAGTATTTT. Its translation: CASSTGTSGSRSTDTQYF.

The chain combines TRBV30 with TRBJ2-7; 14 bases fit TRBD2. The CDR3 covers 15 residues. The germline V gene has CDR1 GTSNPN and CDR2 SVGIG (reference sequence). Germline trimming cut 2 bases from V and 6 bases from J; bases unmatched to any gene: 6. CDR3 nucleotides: TGTGCCTGGAGTCCTGGGACTAGCGGGAGTTCCGAGCAGTACTTC. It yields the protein CAWSPGTSGSSEQYF.

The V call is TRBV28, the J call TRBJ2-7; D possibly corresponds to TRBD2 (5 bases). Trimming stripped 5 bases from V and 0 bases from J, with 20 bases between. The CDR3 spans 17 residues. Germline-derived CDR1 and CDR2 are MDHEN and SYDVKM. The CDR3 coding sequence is TGTGCCAGCAGTGAATCCCGGGGAGCGCTGGGCTCCTACGAGCAGTACTTC. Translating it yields CASSESRGALGSYEQYF.

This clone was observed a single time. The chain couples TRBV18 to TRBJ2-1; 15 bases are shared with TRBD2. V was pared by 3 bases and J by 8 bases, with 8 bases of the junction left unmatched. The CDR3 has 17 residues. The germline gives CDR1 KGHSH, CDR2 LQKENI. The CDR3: CASSPWTSGRAGDEQFF. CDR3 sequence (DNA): TGTGCCAGCTCACCTTGGACTAGCGGGAGGGCCGGGGATGAGCAGTTCTTC.

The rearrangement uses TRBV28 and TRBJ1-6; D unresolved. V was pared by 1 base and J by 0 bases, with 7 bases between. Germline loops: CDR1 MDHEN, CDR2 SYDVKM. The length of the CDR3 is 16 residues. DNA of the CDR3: TGTGCCAGCAGTTTATCGGAGAGCTCCTATAATTCACCCCTCCACTTT. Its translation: CASSLSESSYNSPLHF.

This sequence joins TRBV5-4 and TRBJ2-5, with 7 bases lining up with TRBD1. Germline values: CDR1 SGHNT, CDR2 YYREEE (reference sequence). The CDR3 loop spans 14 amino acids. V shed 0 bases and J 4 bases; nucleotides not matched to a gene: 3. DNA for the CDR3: TGTGCCAGCAGCTTGGGAGGGGGCGGAGAGACCCAGTACTTC. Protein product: CASSLGGGGETQYF.

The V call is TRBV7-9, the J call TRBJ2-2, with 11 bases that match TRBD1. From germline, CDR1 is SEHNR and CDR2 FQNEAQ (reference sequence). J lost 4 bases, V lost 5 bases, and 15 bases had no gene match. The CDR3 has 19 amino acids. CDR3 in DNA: TGTGCCAGCAGCCCGAGGACAGGGGGCGACCCTCGTGTCACCGGGGAGCTGTTTTTT. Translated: CASSPRTGGDPRVTGELFF.

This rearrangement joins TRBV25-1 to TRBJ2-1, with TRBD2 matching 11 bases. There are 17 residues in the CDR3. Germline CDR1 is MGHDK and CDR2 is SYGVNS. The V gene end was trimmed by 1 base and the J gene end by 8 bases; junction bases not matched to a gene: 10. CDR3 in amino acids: CASSESVAGGQRDEQFF. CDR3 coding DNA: TGTGCCAGCAGTGAATCTGTAGCGGGAGGGCAAAGGGATGAGCAGTTCTTC.

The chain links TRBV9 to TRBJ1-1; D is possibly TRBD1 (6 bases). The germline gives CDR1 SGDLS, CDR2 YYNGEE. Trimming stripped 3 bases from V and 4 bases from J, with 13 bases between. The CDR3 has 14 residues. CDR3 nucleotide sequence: TGTGCCAGCAGCGCAACCGGGACAAGCACTGAAGCTTTCTTT. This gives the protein CASSATGTSTEAFF.

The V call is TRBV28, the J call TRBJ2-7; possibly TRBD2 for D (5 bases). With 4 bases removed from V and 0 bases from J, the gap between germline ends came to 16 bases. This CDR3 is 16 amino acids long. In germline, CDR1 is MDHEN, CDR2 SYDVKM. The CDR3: CASSSPRTGSSYEQYF. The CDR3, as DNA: TGTGCCAGCAGTTCACCTCGGACGGGGAGCTCCTACGAGCAGTACTTC.

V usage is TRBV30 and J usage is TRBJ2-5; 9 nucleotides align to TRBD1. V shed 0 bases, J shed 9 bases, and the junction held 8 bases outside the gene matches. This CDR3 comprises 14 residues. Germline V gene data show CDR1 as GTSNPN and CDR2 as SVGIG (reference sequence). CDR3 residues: CAWSVPRTGVSQYF. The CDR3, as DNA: TGTGCCTGGAGTGTCCCACGGACAGGGGTATCCCAGTACTTC.